This TCR beta chain appears in the sequencing data of a study of shared clonotypes between healthy human individuals. Study overall: The donor pool was made up of a couple of women and a few men aged 18 to 49.

Each replicate PCR on the sorted subsets used around 200 ng DNA (roughly 30,000 T cell genomes). Only in-frame clones appear in the TCRdb table, and some are missing; sequencing was by immunoSEQ multiplex PCR. Here the sample spans roughly 2,000,000 clones, about 95% being singletons. As defined, naive CD8 cells were CD45RO-negative and positively selected for CCR7, with terminally differentiated effector memory CD45RA+ cells excluded. The clonotype was recovered from a man aged 18 to 35 in good health. Sequenced material: naive CD8+ T cells sorted from blood.

CDR3 DNA: TGTGCCATCAGTCCCGGGACTAGCGGGCTGCTTAGCACAGATACGCAGTATTTT. Translating gives CAISPGTSGLLSTDTQYF. The J gene is TRBJ2-3, the V gene TRBV10-3; TRBD2 matches 12 bases. The germline V gene has CDR1 ENHRY and CDR2 SYGVKD. V was clipped by 5 bases and J by 0 bases; unmatched bases: 9. This CDR3 has 18 residues.